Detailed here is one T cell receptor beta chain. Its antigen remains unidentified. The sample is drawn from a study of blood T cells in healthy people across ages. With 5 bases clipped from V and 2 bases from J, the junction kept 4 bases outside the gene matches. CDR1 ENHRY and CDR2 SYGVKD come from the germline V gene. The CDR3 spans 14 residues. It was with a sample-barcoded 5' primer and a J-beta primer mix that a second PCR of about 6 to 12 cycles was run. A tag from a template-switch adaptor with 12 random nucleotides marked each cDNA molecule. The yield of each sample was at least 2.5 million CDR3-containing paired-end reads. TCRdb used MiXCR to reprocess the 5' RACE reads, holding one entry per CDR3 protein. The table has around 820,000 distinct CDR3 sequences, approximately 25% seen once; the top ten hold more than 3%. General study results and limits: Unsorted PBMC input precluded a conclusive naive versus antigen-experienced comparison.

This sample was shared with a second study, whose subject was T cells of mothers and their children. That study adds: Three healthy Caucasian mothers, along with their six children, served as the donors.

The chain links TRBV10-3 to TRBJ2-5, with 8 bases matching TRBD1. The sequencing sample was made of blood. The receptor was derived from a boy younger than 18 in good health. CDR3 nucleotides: TGTGCCATCAGTTTACAGGGGGGTCAAGAGACCCAGTACTTC. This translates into CAISLQGGQETQYF.